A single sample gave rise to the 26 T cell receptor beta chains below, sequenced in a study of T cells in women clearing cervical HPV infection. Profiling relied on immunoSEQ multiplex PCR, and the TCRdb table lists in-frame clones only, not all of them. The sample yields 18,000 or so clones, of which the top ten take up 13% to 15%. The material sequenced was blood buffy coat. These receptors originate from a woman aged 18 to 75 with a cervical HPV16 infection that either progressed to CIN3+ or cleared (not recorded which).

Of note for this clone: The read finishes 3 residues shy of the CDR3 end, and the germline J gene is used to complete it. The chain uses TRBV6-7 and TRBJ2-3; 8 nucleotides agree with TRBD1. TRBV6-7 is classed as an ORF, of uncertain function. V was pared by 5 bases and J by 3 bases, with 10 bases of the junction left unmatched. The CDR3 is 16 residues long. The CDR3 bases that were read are TGTGCCAGCAGTCCGGCCGGACAGGGTCGAACAGATACG. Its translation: CASSPAGQGRTDT. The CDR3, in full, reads CASSPAGQGRTDTQYF.

CDR3 DNA, as far as it was read: TGTGCCAGCAGCTTGTACGTGGGACAGGGCAACGAG. Its protein product is CASSLYVGQGNE. The CDR3 as a whole reads CASSLYVGQGNEQYF. This sequence joins TRBV7-2 and TRBJ2-7; 9 bases line up with TRBD1. The DNA ends 3 residues before the CDR3 does, and the rest of the CDR3 is filled in from the germline J gene. Trimming removed 3 bases from V and 5 bases from J; junction bases left unmatched: 8. CDR1 and CDR2 (germline): SGHTA, FQGNSA. The CDR3 loop spans 15 amino acids.

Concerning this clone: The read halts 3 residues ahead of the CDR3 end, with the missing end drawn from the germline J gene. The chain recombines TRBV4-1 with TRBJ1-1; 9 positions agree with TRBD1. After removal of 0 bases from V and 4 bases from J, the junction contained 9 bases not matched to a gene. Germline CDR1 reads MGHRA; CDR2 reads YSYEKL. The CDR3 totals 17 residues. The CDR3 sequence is CASSQEQDRGFGTEAFF. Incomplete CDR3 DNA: TGCGCCAGCAGCCAAGAGCAGGACAGGGGTTTCGGCACTGAA.

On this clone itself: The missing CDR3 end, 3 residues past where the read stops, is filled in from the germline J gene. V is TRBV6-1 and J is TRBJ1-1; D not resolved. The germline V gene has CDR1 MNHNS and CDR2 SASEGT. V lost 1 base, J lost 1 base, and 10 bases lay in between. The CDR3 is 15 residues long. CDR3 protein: CASSEDEGPNTEAFF. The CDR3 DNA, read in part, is TGTGCCAGCAGTGAAGACGAGGGCCCGAACACTGAA.

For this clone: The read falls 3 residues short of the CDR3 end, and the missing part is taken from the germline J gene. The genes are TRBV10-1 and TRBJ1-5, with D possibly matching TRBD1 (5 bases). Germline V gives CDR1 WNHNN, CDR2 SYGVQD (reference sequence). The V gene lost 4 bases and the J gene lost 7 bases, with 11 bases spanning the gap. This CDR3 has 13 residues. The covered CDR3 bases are TGCGCCAGCAGTGCCAGGGATTGGCAGCCC. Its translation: CASSARDWQP. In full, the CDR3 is CASSARDWQPQHF.

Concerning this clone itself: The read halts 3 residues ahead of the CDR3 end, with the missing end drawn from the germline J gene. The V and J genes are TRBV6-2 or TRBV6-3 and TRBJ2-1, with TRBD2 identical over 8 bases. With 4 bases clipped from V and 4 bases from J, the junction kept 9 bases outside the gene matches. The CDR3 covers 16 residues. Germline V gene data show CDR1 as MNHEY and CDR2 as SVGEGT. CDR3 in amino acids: CASSSPGTSNYNEQFF. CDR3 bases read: TGTGCCAGCAGTTCACCCGGGACTAGTAATTACAATGAG.

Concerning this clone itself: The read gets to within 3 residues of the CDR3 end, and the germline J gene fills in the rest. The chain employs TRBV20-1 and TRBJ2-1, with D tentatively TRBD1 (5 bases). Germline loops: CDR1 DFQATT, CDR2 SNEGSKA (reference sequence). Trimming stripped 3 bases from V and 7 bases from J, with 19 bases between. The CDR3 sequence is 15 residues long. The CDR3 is CSARTPLRSGNEQFF. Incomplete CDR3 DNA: TGCAGTGCTAGGACCCCCTTGAGGTCAGGGAATGAG.

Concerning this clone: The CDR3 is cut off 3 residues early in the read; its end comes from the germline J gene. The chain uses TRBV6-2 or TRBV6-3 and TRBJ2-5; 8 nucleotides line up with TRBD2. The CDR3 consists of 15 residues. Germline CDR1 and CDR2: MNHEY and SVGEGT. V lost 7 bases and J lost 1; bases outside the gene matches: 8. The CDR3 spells CASNGRAGVQETQYF. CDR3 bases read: TGTGCCAGCAATGGCCGAGCGGGGGTCCAAGAGACC.

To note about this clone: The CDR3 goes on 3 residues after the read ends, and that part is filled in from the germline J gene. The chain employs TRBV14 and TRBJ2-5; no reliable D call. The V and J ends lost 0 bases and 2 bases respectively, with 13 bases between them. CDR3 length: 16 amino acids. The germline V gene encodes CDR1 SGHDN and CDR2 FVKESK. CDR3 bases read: TGTGCCAGCAGCCAAGATGTGGGCTCGCCGCAAGAGACC. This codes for CASSQDVGSPQET. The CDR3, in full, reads CASSQDVGSPQETQYF.

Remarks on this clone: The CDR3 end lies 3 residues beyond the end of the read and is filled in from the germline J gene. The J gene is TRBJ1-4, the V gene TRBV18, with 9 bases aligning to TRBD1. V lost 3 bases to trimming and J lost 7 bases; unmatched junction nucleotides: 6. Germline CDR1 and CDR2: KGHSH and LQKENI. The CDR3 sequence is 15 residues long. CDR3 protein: CASSPGTDRGEKLFF. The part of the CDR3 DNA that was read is TGTGCCAGCTCACCGGGGACGGACAGGGGTGAAAAA.

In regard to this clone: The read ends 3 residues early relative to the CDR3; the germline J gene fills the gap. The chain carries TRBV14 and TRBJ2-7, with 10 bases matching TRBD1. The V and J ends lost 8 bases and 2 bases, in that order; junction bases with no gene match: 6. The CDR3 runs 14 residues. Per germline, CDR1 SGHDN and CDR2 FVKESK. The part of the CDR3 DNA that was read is TGTGCCAGCGCCTGGGGGACAGGGGCCTACGAG. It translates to CASAWGTGAYE. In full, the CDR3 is CASAWGTGAYEQYF.

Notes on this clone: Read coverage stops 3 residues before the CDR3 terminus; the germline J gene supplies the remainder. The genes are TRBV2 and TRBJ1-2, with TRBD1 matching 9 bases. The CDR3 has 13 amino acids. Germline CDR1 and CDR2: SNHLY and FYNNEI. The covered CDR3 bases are TGTGCCAGCAGCGGGGACAGGGTGGCTCAC. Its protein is CASSGDRVAH. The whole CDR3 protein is CASSGDRVAHYTF.

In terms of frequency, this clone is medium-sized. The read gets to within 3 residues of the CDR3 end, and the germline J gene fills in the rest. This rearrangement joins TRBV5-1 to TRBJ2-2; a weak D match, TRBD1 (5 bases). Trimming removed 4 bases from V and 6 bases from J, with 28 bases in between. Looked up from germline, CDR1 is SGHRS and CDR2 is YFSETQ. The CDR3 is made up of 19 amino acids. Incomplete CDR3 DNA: TGCGCCAGCAGCCCCACCTTGGCGTCACAGGATATCATTGCCGGGGAG. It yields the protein CASSPTLASQDIIAGE. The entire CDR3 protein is CASSPTLASQDIIAGELFF.

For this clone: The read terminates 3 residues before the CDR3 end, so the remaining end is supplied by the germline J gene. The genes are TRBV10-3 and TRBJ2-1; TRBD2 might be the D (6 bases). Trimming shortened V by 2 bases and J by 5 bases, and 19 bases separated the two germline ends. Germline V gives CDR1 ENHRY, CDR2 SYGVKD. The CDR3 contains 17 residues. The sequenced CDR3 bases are TGTGCCATCAGTGAGGACATGATTGCTACGGGGGACAATGAG. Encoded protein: CAISEDMIATGDNE. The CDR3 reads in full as CAISEDMIATGDNEQFF.

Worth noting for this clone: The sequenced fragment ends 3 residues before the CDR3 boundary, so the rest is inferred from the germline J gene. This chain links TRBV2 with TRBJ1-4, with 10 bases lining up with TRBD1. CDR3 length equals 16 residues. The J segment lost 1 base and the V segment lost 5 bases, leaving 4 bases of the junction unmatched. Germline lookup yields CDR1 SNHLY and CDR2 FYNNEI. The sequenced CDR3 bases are TGTGCCAGCAGTCGGACAGGGGGGAGAACTAATGAAAAA. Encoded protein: CASSRTGGRTNEK. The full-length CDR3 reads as CASSRTGGRTNEKLFF. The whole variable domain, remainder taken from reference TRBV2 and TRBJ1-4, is EPEVTQTPSHQVTQMGQEVILRCVPISNHLYFYWYRQILGQKVEFLVSFYNNEISEKSEIFDDQFSVERPDGSNFTLKIRSTKLEDSAMYFCASSRTGGRTNEKLFFGSGTQLSVL.

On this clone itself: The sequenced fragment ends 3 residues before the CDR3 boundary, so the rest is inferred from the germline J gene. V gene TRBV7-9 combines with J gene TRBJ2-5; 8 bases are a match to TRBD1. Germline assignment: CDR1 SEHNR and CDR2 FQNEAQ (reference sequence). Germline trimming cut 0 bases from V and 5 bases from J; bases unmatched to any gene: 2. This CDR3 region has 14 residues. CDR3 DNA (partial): TGTGCCAGCAGCTTAGCACAGGGGGAGGAGACC. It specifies CASSLAQGEET. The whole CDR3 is CASSLAQGEETQYF.

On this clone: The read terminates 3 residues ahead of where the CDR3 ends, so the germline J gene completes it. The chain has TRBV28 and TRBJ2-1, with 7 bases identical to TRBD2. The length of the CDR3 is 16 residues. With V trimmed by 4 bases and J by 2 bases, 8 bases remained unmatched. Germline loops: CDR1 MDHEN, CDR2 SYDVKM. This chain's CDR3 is CASSSMAGVAYNEQFF. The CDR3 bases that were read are TGTGCCAGCAGTTCCATGGCGGGAGTCGCCTACAATGAG.

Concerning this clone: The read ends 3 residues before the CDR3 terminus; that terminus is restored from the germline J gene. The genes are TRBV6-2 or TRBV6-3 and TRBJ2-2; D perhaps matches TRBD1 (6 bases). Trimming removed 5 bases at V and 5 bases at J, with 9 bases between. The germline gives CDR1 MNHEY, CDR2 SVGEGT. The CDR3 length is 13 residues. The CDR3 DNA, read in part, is TGTGCCAGCAGTCGAGGGGGAACCGGGGAG. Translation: CASSRGGTGE. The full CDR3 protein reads CASSRGGTGELFF.

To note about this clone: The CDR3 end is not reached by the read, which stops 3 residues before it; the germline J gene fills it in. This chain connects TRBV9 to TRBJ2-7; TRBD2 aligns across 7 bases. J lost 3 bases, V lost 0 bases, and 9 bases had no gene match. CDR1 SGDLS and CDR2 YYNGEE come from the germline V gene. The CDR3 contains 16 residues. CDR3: CASSVDGGGLSYEQYF. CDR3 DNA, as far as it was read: TGTGCCAGCAGCGTAGATGGGGGGGGACTAAGCTACGAG.

The CDR3 loop reads CASSQSAGRDRLNTEAFF. CDR3 DNA (partial): TGTGCCAGCAGCCAATCGGCCGGAAGGGACAGGTTGAACACTGAA. The rearrangement links TRBV14 to TRBJ1-1; TRBD1 matches 8 bases. The CDR3 extends 3 residues past the end of the read, so its final part is completed from the germline J gene. The junction had 11 bases not matched to a gene; V was cut back by 2 bases and J by 0 bases. The CDR3 is 18 amino acids. Germline CDR1 reads SGHDN; CDR2 reads FVKESK.

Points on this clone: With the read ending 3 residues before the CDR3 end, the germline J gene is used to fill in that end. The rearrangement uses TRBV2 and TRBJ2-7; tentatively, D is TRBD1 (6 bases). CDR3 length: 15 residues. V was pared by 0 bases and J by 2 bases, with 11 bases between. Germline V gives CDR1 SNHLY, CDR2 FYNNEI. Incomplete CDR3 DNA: TGTGCCAGCAGTGAAGCGGGGGCCAGCACCTACGAG. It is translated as CASSEAGASTYE. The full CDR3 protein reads CASSEAGASTYEQYF. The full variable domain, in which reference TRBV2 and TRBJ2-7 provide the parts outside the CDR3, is EPEVTQTPSHQVTQMGQEVILRCVPISNHLYFYWYRQILGQKVEFLVSFYNNEISEKSEIFDDQFSVERPDGSNFTLKIRSTKLEDSAMYFCASSEAGASTYEQYFGPGTRLTVT.

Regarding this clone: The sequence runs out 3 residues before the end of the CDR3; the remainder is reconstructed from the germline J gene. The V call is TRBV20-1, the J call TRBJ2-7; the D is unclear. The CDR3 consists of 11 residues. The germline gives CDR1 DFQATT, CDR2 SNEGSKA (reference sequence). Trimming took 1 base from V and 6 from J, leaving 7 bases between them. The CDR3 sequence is CSARVSVEQYF. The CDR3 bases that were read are TGCAGTGCTAGAGTCTCCGTCGAG.

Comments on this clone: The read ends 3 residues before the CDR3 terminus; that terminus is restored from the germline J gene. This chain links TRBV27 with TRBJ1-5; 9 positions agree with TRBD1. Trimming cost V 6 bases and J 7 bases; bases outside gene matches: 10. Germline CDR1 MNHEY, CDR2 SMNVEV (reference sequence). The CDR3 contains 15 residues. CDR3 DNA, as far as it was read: TGTGCCAGCAGCACCGGGACAGGGAACAAGCAGCCC. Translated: CASSTGTGNKQP. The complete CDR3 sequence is CASSTGTGNKQPQHF.

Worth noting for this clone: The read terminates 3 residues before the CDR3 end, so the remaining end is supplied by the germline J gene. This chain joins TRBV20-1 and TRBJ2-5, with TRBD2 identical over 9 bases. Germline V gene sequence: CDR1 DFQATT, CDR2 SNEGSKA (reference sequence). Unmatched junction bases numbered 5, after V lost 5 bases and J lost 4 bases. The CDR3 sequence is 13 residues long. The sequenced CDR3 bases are TGCAGTGCTGAAGGCGGGGGGGCAGAGACC. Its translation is CSAEGGGAET. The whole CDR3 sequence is CSAEGGGAETQYF.

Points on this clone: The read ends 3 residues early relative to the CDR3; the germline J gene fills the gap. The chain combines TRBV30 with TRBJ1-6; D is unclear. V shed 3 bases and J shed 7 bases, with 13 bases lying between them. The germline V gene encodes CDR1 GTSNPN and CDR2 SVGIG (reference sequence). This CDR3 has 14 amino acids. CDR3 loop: CAWRKGAANSPLHF. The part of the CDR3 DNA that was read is TGTGCCTGGAGGAAGGGCGCCGCAAATTCACCC.

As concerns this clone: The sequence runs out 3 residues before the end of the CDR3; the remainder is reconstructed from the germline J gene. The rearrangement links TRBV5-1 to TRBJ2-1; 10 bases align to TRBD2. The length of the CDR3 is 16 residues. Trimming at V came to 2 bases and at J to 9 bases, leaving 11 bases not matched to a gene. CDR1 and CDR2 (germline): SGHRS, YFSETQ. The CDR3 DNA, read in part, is TGCGCCAGCAGCTTTGGAGGTAGCGGGGGGATGATTGAG. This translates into CASSFGGSGGMIE. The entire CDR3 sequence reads CASSFGGSGGMIEQFF.